This T cell receptor beta chain was captured by sequencing in a study of T cells after yellow fever vaccination. MiXCR, applied by TCRdb to the 5' RACE reads, yields one record per CDR3 protein. This table has about 320,000 distinct CDR3 sequences, around 4.5% appearing once. As for this clonotype: As yet, its antigen is unknown.

General study points: In post-booster samples, most primary-vaccination clones reappeared (approximately 97% CD4, roughly 89% CD8). Shared CD4/CD8 clonotypes were a small share, likely from convergent recombination. Though weaker, the secondary response peaked faster, on day 5 versus 15. Repertoires sorted by FACS could include abundant clonotypes that are contaminants from the bulk population.

The sample here was PBMCs, taken 15 days after the yellow fever booster vaccination. This receptor was obtained from a man between 18 and 29 years old who received the YFV17D yellow fever vaccine.

CDR3 residues: CASRWAQGPGELFF. The CDR3 bases are TGTGCCAGCAGATGGGCTCAGGGGCCCGGGGAGCTGTTTTTT. The chain carries TRBV12-3 or TRBV12-4 and TRBJ2-2; D is possibly TRBD1 (6 bases). The CDR3 contains 14 residues. V shed 6 bases and J shed 6 bases, with 14 bases lying between them.